This entry lists 8 T cell receptor beta chains sequenced from one sample in a study of neurological immune-mediated disorders. TCRdb independently ran MiXCR on the 5' RACE reads; one entry per CDR3 protein. The sample has over 45,000 distinct CDR3 sequences, under 30% seen once. The sample taken for sequencing was PBMCs. These receptors came from a woman between 65 and 79 years old in good health.

This clonotype was seen at least ten times. V and J are TRBV28 and TRBJ2-7; TRBD1 matches 7 bases. The germline gives CDR1 MDHEN, CDR2 SYDVKM. The length of the CDR3 is 12 residues. The ends lost 6 bases at V and 6 bases at J; junction bases unmatched: 5. CDR3 amino acids: CASRAGDSEQYF. The CDR3 region has the DNA TGTGCCAGCAGGGCCGGGGACAGCGAGCAGTACTTC.

The V call is TRBV10-3, the J call TRBJ1-5; D perhaps matches TRBD1 (6 bases). Trimming pared 0 bases from V and 4 bases from J, leaving 10 bases between. Germline V gene sequence: CDR1 ENHRY, CDR2 SYGVKD. The CDR3 is made up of 15 amino acids. CDR3 sequence: CAISESRDINQPQHF. DNA for the CDR3: TGTGCCATCAGTGAGTCGCGGGACATAAATCAGCCCCAGCATTTT.

A note on this clonotype: One end of the junction fails to match germline, which may point to a read error. The chain uses TRBV6-5 and TRBJ1-5, with a possible D match to TRBD1 (6 bases). The CDR3 contains 20 residues. Looked up from germline, CDR1 is MNHEY and CDR2 is SVGAGI. CDR3 coding DNA: TGTGCCAGCACTTACCTCGAACTTGATCACCAGGACAGTGGGAATCAGCCCCAGCATTTT. Its protein is CASTYLELDHQDSGNQPQHF.

This clonotype was recorded at least ten times. J is TRBJ2-3 and V is TRBV7-2, with TRBD1 matching over 11 bases. This CDR3 is built from 16 residues. Per the germline V gene, CDR1 is SGHTA and CDR2 is FQGNSA. After removal of 1 base from V and 6 bases from J, the junction contained 6 bases not matched to a gene. The CDR3 DNA reads as TGTGCCAGCAGCTTAGATCGGACAGGGGGCATGGATACGCAGTATTTT. Translating it yields CASSLDRTGGMDTQYF.

V usage is TRBV7-8 and J usage is TRBJ1-1; D is unclear. The germline V and J ends were trimmed by 7 bases and 6 bases, with 15 bases remaining between them. The CDR3 covers 13 residues. The germline gives CDR1 SGHVS, CDR2 FQNEAQ. CDR3 sequence (DNA): TGTGCCAGCACCCAATGGAACCCGGCTGAAGCTTTCTTT. Translated: CASTQWNPAEAFF.

The rearrangement links TRBV12-3 or TRBV12-4 to TRBJ1-2; no clear D gene. This CDR3 region has 13 residues. V was trimmed by 5 bases and J by 3 bases, leaving 10 bases between them. This CDR3 reads CASSAPSYYGYTF. The DNA for the CDR3 is TGTGCCAGCAGTGCCCCATCTTACTATGGCTACACCTTC.

Notes on this clonotype: This may be a read error, as it is one base from a much larger clone. CDR3 nucleotides: TGTGCCAGCGGGGTCCGGGGGCGCCAAGGTAGCGATGATCAGTTCTTC. It codes for CASGVRGRQGSDDQFF. This chain connects TRBV7-9 to TRBJ2-1, with D perhaps TRBD1 or TRBD2 (6 bases each). The CDR3 runs 16 residues. CDR1 is SEHNR and CDR2 is FQNEAQ in the germline V gene (reference sequence).

This chain joins TRBV6-2 or TRBV6-3 and TRBJ1-2; 8 positions match TRBD1. The germline V gene encodes CDR1 MNHEY and CDR2 SVGEGT. The CDR3 is made up of 12 amino acids. Unmatched junction bases numbered 5, after V lost 8 bases and J lost 6 bases. CDR3 in amino acids: CASRTGSHGYTF. CDR3 in DNA: TGTGCCAGCCGGACAGGGTCACATGGCTACACCTTC.